These T cell receptor beta chains were read from a single sample in a study of vaccination and CD4 T cells after COVID-19. For these TCRs, the target antigens are not known. TCRdb used MiXCR to reprocess the PCR reads, holding one entry per CDR3 protein. The repertoire includes some 25,000 distinct CDR3 sequences, around 48% of them detected once, and over 5% sits in the top ten. The sample was CD4+ T cells from blood, cultured in vitro. The receptors were sampled from a human donor who had recovered from COVID-19. Both conserved end residues are part of each CDR3. Rows give clone size only sometimes, using once, few, many, or a class for an expanded clone.

clone size,CDR3 length,J gene,V gene,CDR3 protein
few,13,TRBJ2-3,TRBV7-6,CASSLTWTDTQYF
-,18,TRBJ2-7,TRBV20-1,CSARGRVVGRAGTYEQYF
-,16,TRBJ2-1,TRBV10-1,CASSELASGGRNEQFF
few,14,TRBJ1-5,TRBV28,CASSSGQGNQPQHF
-,21,TRBJ1-5,TRBV21-1,CASSSTHPGGGDEVFSQPQHF
-,14,TRBJ1-1,TRBV19,CASSSQGMNTEAFF
-,13,TRBJ1-1,TRBV6-4,CASRRDRDTEAFF
-,13,TRBJ1-5,TRBV6-5,CASSYSTREPQHF
medium-sized,14,TRBJ2-4,TRBV27,CASQPLGAKNIQYF
-,14,TRBJ1-5,TRBV6-1,CASSETTGNQPQHF
-,17,TRBJ2-1,TRBV27,CASSLEGPPSSYNEQFF
few,15,TRBJ2-3,TRBV20-1,CSARTRGTGSDTQYF
few,20,TRBJ1-1,TRBV7-3,CASSLELWIRGQELNTEAFF
few,13,TRBJ1-6,TRBV2,CASNAQGNSPLHF
-,15,TRBJ2-5,TRBV2,CASDGTGRTRETQYF
few,18,TRBJ2-1,TRBV20-1,CSARDLSRVTLGANEQFF
few,15,TRBJ1-1,TRBV19,CASSSGTGGRTEAFF
few,19,TRBJ2-3,TRBV20-1,CSARDTPSGGGWGTDTQYF
-,16,TRBJ2-2,TRBV19,CASSLDRGIVTGELFF
once,13,TRBJ1-4,TRBV6-1,CASNRGFGEKLFF
-,14,TRBJ1-1,TRBV7-9,CASSLAEGFTEAFF
-,14,TRBJ1-1,TRBV7-8,CASSSGTGNTEAFF
-,13,TRBJ2-7,TRBV25-1,CATGEGTLPKQYF
-,13,TRBJ2-7,TRBV6-5,CASSYGVASEQYF
few,16,TRBJ2-5,TRBV6-2/TRBV6-3,CASSYSGGGRQETQYF
-,14,TRBJ2-7,TRBV20-1,CSASTQRAVYEQYF
few,13,TRBJ1-1,TRBV24-1,CATSDYGYTEAFF
-,14,TRBJ1-2,TRBV2,CASSEGPRIYGYTF
-,14,TRBJ1-6,TRBV19,CASSIGHNNSPLHF
-,12,TRBJ1-5,TRBV6-1,CASRPDRPSWHF
-,19,TRBJ1-2,TRBV6-1,CATSLLRDVVGQGLYGYTF
-,16,TRBJ1-2,TRBV6-2/TRBV6-3,CASSYSIQGERYGYTF
once,16,TRBJ2-7,TRBV10-3,CAISNRGSTGSHEQYF
-,17,TRBJ2-1,TRBV19,CASSAGTSGRARNEQFF
-,14,TRBJ1-2,TRBV7-2,CASSSRVLTGGYTF
-,12,TRBJ1-1,TRBV28,CASSNLNTEAFF
-,14,TRBJ2-3,TRBV28,CASTVGQSTDTQYF
-,14,TRBJ2-4,TRBV5-1,CASSLEGSANIQYF